Listed below are T cell receptor beta chains from one sample, sequenced in a study of T cell repertoires in cytomegalovirus infection. Their target antigens are unknown. TCRdb called the reads again in MiXCR, with one record for every CDR3 protein. The table has about 890,000 distinct CDR3 sequences, roughly 30% seen once; the top ten hold 13%. The sample was cultured CD8+ T cells from PBMCs, taken from culture after CMV antigen stimulation. Receptors were obtained from a human donor in good health (CMV status not recorded). Some clones in this sample may be carry-over from other donors' samples. Each CDR3 is given with its conserved first and last residue. Fields, in order: V gene, clone size, J gene, D gene, CDR3 DNA, CDR3 protein. D genes are given only for firm matches. Rows give clone size only sometimes, using once, few, many, or a class for an expanded clone.

TRBV3-1	.	TRBJ2-1	.	TGTGCCAGCAGCCATCAGGACAATGAGCAGTTCTTC	CASSHQDNEQFF
TRBV9	.	TRBJ2-2	.	TGTGCCAGCACGGCTTGGAACACCGGGGAGCTGTTTTTT	CASTAWNTGELFF
TRBV5-1	.	TRBJ2-5	.	TGCGCCAGCAGCTCCCGGGGTCATTTCCAAGAGACCCAGTACTTC	CASSSRGHFQETQYF
TRBV6-4	.	TRBJ2-1	.	TGTGCCAGCAGTGATAAGGCAGGGGCCTCCTACAATGAGCAGTTCTTC	CASSDKAGASYNEQFF
TRBV4-3	few	TRBJ2-2	.	TGCGCCAGCAGCCAAGATTACGCTAACACCGGGGAGCTGTTTTTT	CASSQDYANTGELFF
TRBV12-3/TRBV12-4	few	TRBJ2-5	.	TGTGCCAGCAGTTTCGTGGGGGTGTTAGAGACCCAGTACTTC	CASSFVGVLETQYF
TRBV7-6	few	TRBJ2-1	TRBD2	TGTGCCAGCAGCACACCCGGGACTAACTACAATGAGCAGTTCTTC	CASSTPGTNYNEQFF
TRBV6-4	once	TRBJ2-1	.	TGTGCCAGCAGTGACGAGGACAGTGCCTACAATGAGCAGTTCTTC	CASSDEDSAYNEQFF
TRBV12-3/TRBV12-4	many	TRBJ1-1	.	TGTGCCAGCAGTTGGGGCCAGGAGGACACTGAAGCTTTCTTT	CASSWGQEDTEAFF
TRBV5-1	.	TRBJ1-1	.	TGCGCCAGCAGCTCTGGACCGGCCACGAACACTGAAGCTTTCTTT	CASSSGPATNTEAFF
TRBV24-1	few	TRBJ2-3	TRBD2	TGTGCCACCAGCTCGACTAGCGGAGACACAGATACGCAGTATTTT	CATSSTSGDTDTQYF
TRBV7-9	many	TRBJ1-2	.	TGTGCCAGCAGCTTAGGATTCCAGGCCTATGGCTACACCTTC	CASSLGFQAYGYTF
TRBV4-1	.	TRBJ2-5	.	TGCGCCAGCAGCCAATGGATCCGGGAGACCCAGTACTTC	CASSQWIRETQYF
TRBV2	.	TRBJ1-1	.	TGTGCCAGCAGTGAAGCGCTTGGGGGCACTGAAGCTTTCTTT	CASSEALGGTEAFF
TRBV6-1	few	TRBJ2-3	.	TGTGCCAGCAGTGAGGGGTGGACTAGCACAGATACGCAGTATTTT	CASSEGWTSTDTQYF
TRBV4-1	.	TRBJ2-6	.	TGTGCCAGCAGCCAAACAGTCCGGGCCGCCCCGGGGAACTCTGGGGCCAACGTCCTGACTTTC	CASSQTVRAAPGNSGANVLTF
TRBV7-6	many	TRBJ2-1	.	TGTGCCAGCAGCTTAGGAGACAGCCCCTCCTACAATGAGCAGTTCTTC	CASSLGDSPSYNEQFF
TRBV29-1	few	TRBJ1-2	.	TGCAGCGTTGAAGAGAGGGACACCTATGGCTACACCTTC	CSVEERDTYGYTF
TRBV7-8	.	TRBJ2-5	.	TGTGCCAGCAGCTTAGTTTACCAGGGGCAAGAGACCCAGTACTTC	CASSLVYQGQETQYF
TRBV5-5	.	TRBJ1-2	.	TGTGCCAGCAGCCTCTCCCAGGGACCCTCGAGAGGCTACACCTTC	CASSLSQGPSRGYTF
TRBV28	many	TRBJ2-5	TRBD2	TGTGCCACCACCCCGGGGGGGGCCAGGGAGACCCAGTACTTC	CATTPGGARETQYF
TRBV27	few	TRBJ2-7	.	TGTGCCAGCAGTACCGGGACAACTATATTTTCCTACGAGCAGTACTTC	CASSTGTTIFSYEQYF
TRBV4-1	.	TRBJ1-2	.	TGCGCCAGCAGCCACCCGGCCTTGGGACCCTATAACTATGGCTACACCTTC	CASSHPALGPYNYGYTF
TRBV20-1	.	TRBJ1-5	TRBD1	TGCAGTGCCCCGGGACAGGGGACCCAAAGCAATCAGCCCCAGCATTTT	CSAPGQGTQSNQPQHF
TRBV7-9	.	TRBJ2-1	TRBD2	TGTGCCAGCAGCCCTAGGGCTAGCGGCGATGAGCAGTTCTTC	CASSPRASGDEQFF
TRBV28	.	TRBJ1-1	.	TGTGCCAGCAGTTTTGGGAAAGCTTTCTTT	CASSFGKAFF
TRBV7-9	.	TRBJ2-1	.	TGTGCCAGCAGCTTAGAGGACCCCTCCTACAATGAGCAGTTCTTC	CASSLEDPSYNEQFF
TRBV19	.	TRBJ1-2	.	TGTGCCAGTAGTATTCAAGGGACTCATGGCTACACCTTC	CASSIQGTHGYTF
TRBV10-3	few	TRBJ2-1	TRBD2	TGTGCCATCAGTGAGGGGGGACTAGTTGTAAATGAGCAGTTCTTC	CAISEGGLVVNEQFF
TRBV20-1	.	TRBJ2-1	TRBD2	TGCAGTGCTAGTTCTGGGGGGGACTACAATGAGCAGTTCTTC	CSASSGGDYNEQFF
TRBV20-1	once	TRBJ1-1	.	TGCAGTGCTAGCCCCAGTGGGTCGAACACTGAAGCTTTCTTT	CSASPSGSNTEAFF
TRBV7-8	many	TRBJ2-7	.	TGTGCCAGCAGCTCCCTCGGTAGGGAGTACGAGCAGTACTTC	CASSSLGREYEQYF
TRBV19	few	TRBJ1-5	.	TGTGCCAGTAGTCCGGTCTTTAGAGTATATAGCAATCAGCCCCAGCATTTT	CASSPVFRVYSNQPQHF
TRBV12-3/TRBV12-4	.	TRBJ1-2	.	TGTGCCAGCAGTCTAGACCCGGAGTATGGCTACACCTTC	CASSLDPEYGYTF
TRBV7-2	few	TRBJ1-2	.	TGTGCCAGCAGCTTAGGTGGAGACCGGCGCGGCTACACCTTC	CASSLGGDRRGYTF
TRBV10-3	.	TRBJ2-2	.	TGTGCCATCAGTGAGTCGGAACGTAGTACCGGGGAGCTGTTTTTT	CAISESERSTGELFF
TRBV7-9	.	TRBJ1-1	.	TGTGCCAGCAGCGCACGGACAGCCATGAACACTGAAGCTTTCTTT	CASSARTAMNTEAFF
TRBV10-3	few	TRBJ2-6	TRBD2	TGTGCCGCGGGGGGAGGGGCCAACGTCCTGACTTTC	CAAGGGANVLTF
TRBV12-3/TRBV12-4	.	TRBJ1-1	.	TGTGCCAGCAGCCGAACAAGGGTTTTATGGGTTTGGAACACTGAAGCTTTCTTT	CASSRTRVLWVWNTEAFF
TRBV7-8	many	TRBJ2-1	TRBD2	TGTGCCAGCAGCACCCTAGCGGGTTACTCCTACAATGAGCAGTTCTTC	CASSTLAGYSYNEQFF
TRBV6-2/TRBV6-3	few	TRBJ2-1	.	TGTGCCAGCAGTCGAGCAGGGGCCCGCTCCTACAATGAGCAGTTCTTC	CASSRAGARSYNEQFF